This T cell receptor beta chain was observed in a study of shared clonotypes between healthy human individuals. The protocol was immunoSEQ multiplex PCR, while the TCRdb copy is restricted to in-frame clones and leaves out a portion. The data show about 580,000 clones, nearly 98% seen once. Naive CD8 cells lacked CD45RO, underwent positive selection for CCR7 and left out terminally differentiated effector memory CD45RA+ cells. Sequencing used naive CD8+ T cells sorted from blood. This TCR was sampled from a young man in good health.

CDR3 in amino acids: CASSTTGGVPPGANVLTF. The CDR3 DNA reads as TGTGCCAGCAGCACCACAGGGGGCGTCCCCCCCGGGGCCAACGTCCTGACTTTC. This rearrangement joins TRBV9 to TRBJ2-6, with 9 bases matching TRBD1. Trimming cost V 4 bases and J 4 bases; bases outside gene matches: 12. This CDR3 region has 18 residues. Germline loops: CDR1 SGDLS, CDR2 YYNGEE.